This T cell receptor (beta chain) was identified in a study of shared clonotypes between healthy human individuals. Germline trimming cut 4 bases from V and 4 bases from J; bases unmatched to any gene: 9. The CDR3 is 16 amino acids. Germline CDR1 is MGHRA and CDR2 is YSYEKL. The run depth of the assay was deep. Libraries were prepared by immunoSEQ multiplex PCR; TCRdb keeps only in-frame clonotypes and omits some of them. This repertoire shows hundreds of thousands of clones, approximately 95% found once; its top ten account for approximately 0.11%. Study-level results: Clonotype sharing among the donors was expected to vary with sequencing depth. Sharing across four donors was highest in naive CD4 (approximately 5%) and lowest in memory CD8 (around 0.4%).

Selected positively for CCR7 and CD45RO-negative, naive CD8 cells excluded terminally differentiated effector memory CD45RA+ cells. Note on this clone: What it recognizes is unknown.

V usage is TRBV4-1 and J usage is TRBJ2-1; 8 nucleotides align to TRBD2. The sequence came from a woman aged 30 to 39 in good health. Sequencing input: naive CD8+ T cells sorted from blood. The CDR3 region has the DNA TGCGCCAGCAGCCTGGCCAGGGCTAGCGGGTACAATGAGCAGTTCTTC. This codes for CASSLARASGYNEQFF.